This TCR beta chain was observed in a study of OX40 agonist ivuxolimab in advanced cancers. Repertoires were generated with immunoSEQ multiplex PCR, while TCRdb's copy carries only in-frame clones and drops some. The table has tens of thousands of clones, 65% to 85% seen once. The CDR3 loop spans 16 amino acids. The source material was CD4+ or CD8+ T cells sorted from blood, sampled in a trial of the OX40 agonist ivuxolimab. The clonotype comes from an adult with an advanced solid tumor such as melanoma, head and neck, liver or kidney cancer. The V and J genes are TRBV1 and TRBJ1-4; the table gives TRBD1 as D, unverified against the DNA. TRBV1 is a documented pseudogene. The CDR3 is CTSSQIETGRREKLFF. DNA for the CDR3: TGCACCAGCAGCCAGATAGAGACAGGGAGAAGAGAAAAACTGTTTTTT.